The present T cell receptor beta chain was sequenced within a study of OX40 agonist ivuxolimab in advanced cancers. V shed 6 bases and J shed 6 bases, with 14 bases lying between them. CDR1 and CDR2 (germline): MNHEY, SVGAGI. The CDR3 is 13 amino acids. Profiling relied on immunoSEQ multiplex PCR, and the TCRdb table lists in-frame clones only, not all of them. The repertoire includes tens of thousands of clones, around 90% of them detected once, and 11% to 15% sits in the top ten. This clonotype originated in an adult with an advanced solid tumor such as melanoma, head and neck, liver or kidney cancer. This rearrangement joins TRBV6-5 to TRBJ1-2, with D tentatively TRBD1 (6 bases). The sequenced sample was CD4+ or CD8+ T cells sorted from blood, obtained in a trial of the OX40 agonist ivuxolimab. The CDR3 DNA sequence: TGTGCCAGCAGATTTACAGGGCTCCATGGCTACACCTTC. Its translation is CASRFTGLHGYTF.